This T cell receptor beta chain was sequenced in a study of T cell responses to AZD1222 COVID-19 vaccine. Regarding the study as a whole: Researchers report vaccine-associated CD4 TCRs spanning spike, with dominance at 160-218 and 743-854. None of the repertoires were sampled until the peak T cell response had passed.

This CDR3 comprises 15 residues. Trimming took off 4 bases at V and 4 bases at J, with 14 bases between the two ends. Germline-derived CDR1 and CDR2 are MNHNY and SVGAGI (reference sequence). Profiling relied on immunoSEQ multiplex PCR, and the TCRdb table lists in-frame clones only, not all of them. Of approximately 120,000 clones listed, approximately 90% are singletons. This clone has only one observation. Antigen unknown. The sequence was collected from an adult in good health. The source was peripheral blood, collected on day 0 of AZD1222 vaccination. The J gene is TRBJ1-5, the V gene TRBV6-6; unclear D gene. CDR3 in DNA: TGTGCCAGCAGTTTGGGGAAGGAGAGAAATCAGCCCCAGCATTTT. Protein sequence: CASSLGKERNQPQHF.